This T cell receptor beta chain was sequenced for a study of cytomegalovirus exposure and HLA in healthy donors. Study-wide results and caveats: Donor immune exposure was known only as CMV serostatus.

The PCR employed 60 Vbeta primers together with 13 Jbeta primers. Sequenced by immunoSEQ multiplex PCR; TCRdb stores in-frame clones only, minus some. Altogether over 200,000 clones are present, about 80% being singletons, with the ten largest covering over 5%. About this clone itself: Its antigen is undetermined.

The CDR3 spans 17 residues. Looked up from germline, CDR1 is LNHDA and CDR2 is SQIVND (reference sequence). The trim removed 5 bases at V and 0 bases at J, leaving 2 bases unmatched. The gene calls are TRBV19 and TRBJ2-4; TRBD2 agrees at 15 bases. This receptor was identified in a woman aged 40 to 55 in good health and CMV-seropositive. The specimen was PBMCs. The CDR3 protein is CASSGGLAGGAKNIQYF. CDR3 sequence (DNA): TGTGCCAGTAGTGGGGGACTAGCGGGGGGAGCCAAAAACATTCAGTACTTC. The full variable domain, completed using reference TRBV19 and TRBJ2-4, is DGGITQSPKYLFRKEGQNVTLSCEQNLNHDAMYWYRQDPGQGLRLIYYSQIVNDFQKGDIAEGYSVSREKKESFPLTVTSAQKNPTAFYLCASSGGLAGGAKNIQYFGAGTRLSVL.